Listed here are 25 T cell receptor beta chains from one sample, sequenced in a study of Graves' ophthalmopathy and Graves' hyperthyroidism. RNA served as the template for amplifying TCR beta CDR3 regions. A first-round RT-PCR used HTBI primers, followed by a second-round multiplex PCR. One entry per CDR3 protein results from TCRdb running MiXCR on the multiplex PCR reads. The sample lists over a million distinct CDR3 sequences, about 38% occurring once. The sequencing sample was made of peripheral blood or thyroid tissue (not recorded which). All receptors derive from an adult man with Graves' hyperthyroidism.

This clonotype has only a few counts. The chain recombines TRBV14 with TRBJ1-4; 8 bases are a match to TRBD1. With V trimmed by 6 bases and J by 0 bases, 9 bases remained unmatched. The germline V gene has CDR1 SGHDN and CDR2 FVKESK. The CDR3 is 17 residues long. The CDR3 DNA is TGTGCCAGCAGGAGAGGACAGGGCTCTGCAACTAATGAAAAACTGTTTTTT. Encoded protein: CASRRGQGSATNEKLFF.

The chain recombines TRBV29-1 with TRBJ1-1; possibly TRBD1 for D (5 bases). The V end was cut by 1 base, the J end by 7 bases, with 22 bases between. The CDR3 spans 16 residues. The germline CDR1 and CDR2 sequences are SQVTM and ANQGSEA. The chain's CDR3 is CSVEGRMNTGAGEAFF. The CDR3 coding sequence is TGCAGCGTTGAAGGCCGGATGAACACCGGGGCTGGTGAAGCTTTCTTT.

The chain carries TRBV10-3 and TRBJ1-6; D unresolved. Germline CDR1 is ENHRY and CDR2 is SYGVKD. The CDR3 runs 16 residues. V was pared by 5 bases and J by 6 bases, with 17 bases between. CDR3 amino acids: CAISRPPTAINSPLHF. CDR3 sequence (DNA): TGTGCCATCAGTCGTCCGCCAACAGCGATTAATTCACCCCTCCACTTT.

This clonotype was counted only a few times. J is TRBJ2-2 and V is TRBV2; 10 bases fit TRBD1. V lost 2 bases, J lost 0 bases, and 6 bases stayed unmatched. The germline CDR1 and CDR2 sequences are SNHLY and FYNNEI. This CDR3 comprises 18 residues. In DNA, the CDR3 is TGTGCCAGCAGTGAAATCGGGACAGGGGTCGCGAACACCGGGGAGCTGTTTTTT. It is translated as CASSEIGTGVANTGELFF.

This clonotype was counted ten times or more. The CDR3 loop reads CASSQAGDYEQYF. CDR3 DNA sequence: TGTGCCAGCAGTCAGGCAGGCGACTACGAGCAGTACTTC. The chain carries TRBV6-5 and TRBJ2-7, with D unresolved. The V and J ends lost 5 bases and 3 bases respectively, with 11 bases between them. CDR1 is MNHEY and CDR2 is SVGAGI in the germline V gene. This CDR3 region has 13 residues.

About this clonotype: An end of the junction does not agree with germline; a read error may underlie this. This chain uses TRBV7-9 with TRBJ1-1; 7 bases align to TRBD1. Looked up from germline, CDR1 is SEHNR and CDR2 is FQNEAQ (reference sequence). The CDR3 is 13 amino acids. CDR3: CASSLEAGGAHFF. The CDR3 DNA reads as TGTGCCAGCAGCTTGGAGGCAGGGGGGGCGCATTTTTTT.

On this clonotype itself: One base away lies a much larger clone, so this may be a sequencing read error. The CDR3 sequence is CASSAGQGSQQYF. CDR3 DNA: TGTGCCAGCAGCGCGGGACAGGGAAGTCAGCAGTACTTC. The chain recombines TRBV9 with TRBJ2-7, with 9 bases aligning to TRBD1. This CDR3 comprises 13 residues. Per the germline V gene, CDR1 is SGDLS and CDR2 is YYNGEE. V shed 3 bases and J 8 bases; nucleotides not matched to a gene: 6. The full variable domain, completed using reference TRBV9 and TRBJ2-7, is DSGVTQTPKHLITATGQRVTLRCSPRSGDLSVYWYQQSLDQGLQFLIQYYNGEERAKGNILERFSAQQFPDLHSELNLSSLELGDSALYFCASSAGQGSQQYFGPGTRLTVT.

The chain has TRBV10-3 and TRBJ1-3; D is unclear. The V end was cut by 10 bases, the J end by 4 bases, with 14 bases between. The CDR3 totals 13 residues. CDR1 ENHRY and CDR2 SYGVKD come from the germline V gene. CDR3 bases: TGTGCCAGCACCAAAGGACCGGGAAACACCATATATTTT. Translated, it gives CASTKGPGNTIYF.

This chain links TRBV20-1 with TRBJ1-2; possible D gene TRBD1, 6 bases. CDR1 and CDR2 from the germline V gene are DFQATT and SNEGSKA (reference sequence). Deletions cut 0 bases from V and 2 bases from J, with 10 bases between. The CDR3 extends over 14 amino acids. The DNA for the CDR3 is TGCAGTGCTAGAGATGTACAGGGAAACTATGGCTACACCTTC. This gives the protein CSARDVQGNYGYTF.

This clonotype has a count of ten or more. The chain has TRBV7-9 and TRBJ2-5; D ambiguous. CDR1 is SEHNR and CDR2 is FQNEAQ in the germline V gene (reference sequence). V was cut by 5 bases and J by 2 bases, with 3 bases left in between. The CDR3 totals 11 residues. This CDR3 reads CASSEQETQYF. CDR3 nucleotide sequence: TGTGCCAGCAGCGAGCAAGAGACCCAGTACTTC. Combining the CDR3 with reference TRBV7-9 and TRBJ2-5 gives the whole variable domain DTGVSQNPRHKITKRGQNVTFRCDPISEHNRLYWYRQTLGQGPEFLTYFQNEAQLEKSRLLSDRFSAERPKGSFSTLEIQRTEQGDSAMYLCASSEQETQYFGPGTRLLVL.

The chain carries TRBV10-3 and TRBJ1-2; D is possibly TRBD1 (5 bases). The CDR3 length is 13 residues. Trimming removed 6 bases from V and 10 bases from J, with 18 bases in between. Germline V gene sequence: CDR1 ENHRY, CDR2 SYGVKD. The CDR3 nucleotides are TGTGCCATCAGACAAGTCCAGGGCAATGACTACACCTTC. Protein sequence: CAIRQVQGNDYTF.

In its sample, this clonotype was seen a few times. The J gene is TRBJ1-4, the V gene TRBV7-2; D gene ambiguous. The CDR3 loop spans 17 amino acids. The V and J ends lost 5 bases and 6 bases respectively, with 22 bases between them. CDR1 is SGHTA and CDR2 is FQGNSA in the germline V gene. The DNA for the CDR3 is TGTGCCAGCAGCCCGAAACAGAGCTCAGGACGGGATGAAAAACTGTTTTTT. This gives the protein CASSPKQSSGRDEKLFF. Together with reference TRBV7-2 and TRBJ1-4, the CDR3 gives the full variable domain: GAGVSQSPSNKVTEKGKDVELRCDPISGHTALYWYRQSLGQGLEFLIYFQGNSAPDKSGLPSDRFSAERTGGSVSTLTIQRTQQEDSAVYLCASSPKQSSGRDEKLFFGSGTQLSVL.

This clonotype was seen more than once but under ten times. The chain couples TRBV11-2 to TRBJ1-3; tentative D call: TRBD1 (5 bases). V dropped 2 bases and J dropped 0 bases, with 11 bases sitting between them. Germline values: CDR1 SGHAT, CDR2 FQNNGV. This CDR3 is 16 amino acids long. In DNA form, the CDR3 reads TGTGCCAGCAGCTTAAACCCAGGGATCTCTGGAAACACCATATATTTT. This encodes CASSLNPGISGNTIYF.

This clonotype was detected ten times or more. The chain carries TRBV6-1 and TRBJ1-6, with D uncertain. The CDR3 covers 13 residues. Deletions cut 2 bases from V and 10 bases from J, with 9 bases between. Per germline, CDR1 MNHNS and CDR2 SASEGT. The CDR3 bases are TGTGCCAGCAGTGAAAGGACTGGGTCACCCCTCCACTTT. It is translated as CASSERTGSPLHF.

With regard to this clonotype: At one boundary the junction diverges from the germline segment, which might be a read error. The chain recombines TRBV7-9 with TRBJ2-5; a possible D gene is TRBD1 (7 bases). CDR3 length: 16 residues. From germline, CDR1 is SEHNR and CDR2 FQNEAQ (reference sequence). The CDR3 region is CASSLDPRGRGEIQYF. The CDR3 DNA reads TGTGCCAGCAGCTTAGATCCTAGGGGGCGGGGAGAGATCCAGTACTTC.

The J gene is TRBJ2-2, the V gene TRBV6-2 or TRBV6-3, with TRBD1 identical over 7 bases. The CDR3 consists of 18 residues. With V trimmed by 8 bases and J by 5 bases, 20 bases remained unmatched. Germline V gives CDR1 MNHEY, CDR2 SVGEGT. The CDR3 spells CASLTTGDYRGRTGELFF. The CDR3 DNA sequence: TGTGCCAGCTTAACGACTGGGGATTACAGGGGTCGGACCGGGGAGCTGTTTTTT.

In regard to this clonotype: With a much larger clone just one base away, this may be a read error. This chain connects TRBV20-1 to TRBJ1-5; D gene unclear. V was pared by 6 bases and J by 2 bases, with 8 bases between. Looked up from germline, CDR1 is DFQATT and CDR2 is SNEGSKA (reference sequence). This CDR3 comprises 12 residues. CDR3 residues: CSATPGNQPQHF. CDR3 bases: TGCAGTGCAACACCTGGCAATCAGCCCCAGCATTTT.

This clonotype came up many times. This chain links TRBV29-1 with TRBJ2-6; unclear D gene. Germline loops: CDR1 SQVTM, CDR2 ANQGSEA. The length of the CDR3 is 18 residues. Trimming took 0 bases from V and 2 from J, leaving 17 bases between them. The CDR3 reads CSVEDRSSLSPGANVLTF. CDR3 nucleotides: TGCAGCGTTGAAGATCGGTCGAGTCTTAGCCCTGGGGCCAACGTCCTGACTTTC.

V usage is TRBV15 and J usage is TRBJ1-2; D gene uncertain. Germline CDR1 is LNHNV and CDR2 is YYDKDF (reference sequence). Trimming pared 5 bases from V and 8 bases from J, leaving 9 bases between. There are 11 residues in the CDR3. CDR3 region: CATSPGEGYTF. CDR3 sequence (DNA): TGTGCCACCAGCCCCGGGGAAGGCTACACCTTC. Complete variable domain (other parts from reference TRBV15 and TRBJ1-2): DAMVIQNPRYQVTQFGKPVTLSCSQTLNHNVMYWYQQKSSQAPKLLFHYYDKDFNNEADTPDNFQSRRPNTSFCFLDIRSPGLGDTAMYLCATSPGEGYTFGSGTRLTVV.

Ten or more counts support this clonotype. This sequence joins TRBV9 and TRBJ1-4; 8 nucleotides align to TRBD1. The CDR3 covers 15 residues. CDR1 and CDR2 (germline): SGDLS, YYNGEE. V lost 4 bases to trimming and J lost 7 bases; unmatched junction nucleotides: 9. This CDR3 reads CASSPDGTGGEKLFF. Written as DNA, the CDR3 is TGTGCCAGCAGCCCCGACGGGACAGGTGGTGAAAAACTGTTTTTT.

The V and J genes are TRBV24-1 and TRBJ2-1; TRBD2 aligns across 11 bases. CDR3 length: 14 amino acids. V dropped 4 bases and J dropped 14; count of bases not matched to a gene: 9. Germline CDR1 and CDR2: KGHDR and SFDVKD. CDR3: CATSEVAGGPGKFF. CDR3 nucleotide sequence: TGTGCCACCAGTGAGGTAGCGGGAGGGCCTGGTAAGTTCTTC.

Many counts were recorded for this clonotype. The rearrangement joins TRBV6-5 to TRBJ1-1; no reliable D call. Germline CDR1 is MNHEY and CDR2 is SVGAGI. The germline V and J ends were trimmed by 0 bases and 4 bases, with 15 bases remaining between them. The CDR3 length is 16 residues. CDR3 loop: CASSYSNRLFRTEAFF. In DNA form, the CDR3 reads TGTGCCAGCAGTTACTCGAATCGTCTGTTCCGCACTGAAGCTTTCTTT.

This chain uses TRBV12-3 or TRBV12-4 with TRBJ2-2; 11 bases match TRBD1. The CDR3 is 16 residues long. J gave up 5 bases and V 1 base, and 3 bases lay outside the gene matches. As DNA, the CDR3 is TGTGCCAGCAGTTTAGGGACAGGGGGCTTTACCGGGGAGCTGTTTTTT. Protein sequence: CASSLGTGGFTGELFF.

This clonotype was seen a single time. The chain has TRBV24-1 and TRBJ2-2; D unresolved. CDR1 KGHDR and CDR2 SFDVKD come from the germline V gene. V lost 4 bases, J lost 8 bases, and 4 bases lay in between. The CDR3 spans 11 residues. The chain's CDR3 is CATSEAGELFF. The CDR3 nucleotides are TGTGCCACCAGTGAAGCAGGGGAGCTGTTTTTT.

This clonotype was observed many times. The chain uses TRBV11-2 and TRBJ1-4, with D uncertain. Deletions cut 3 bases from V and 6 bases from J, with 20 bases between. This CDR3 region has 17 residues. The germline gives CDR1 SGHAT, CDR2 FQNNGV. CDR3 residues: CASSFNPWAELDEKLFF. The CDR3 DNA is TGTGCCAGCAGCTTTAACCCATGGGCAGAGCTTGATGAAAAACTGTTTTTT.